This T cell receptor beta chain was sequenced in a study of metastatic and nonmetastatic thyroid tumors. Study in general: Thyroid patients, malignant and benign, had repertoires compared across blood and tumor or nodule tissue. Study-wide results and limits: It was reportedly found that TCR beta diversity was significantly higher in malignant thyroid tumors than in benign nodules, a difference seen in both blood and tumor samples.

As for this clone: Its antigen remains unknown. Germline and junction disagree at one end, which may indicate a read error.

Germline V gene data show CDR1 as SGHKS and CDR2 as YYEKEE (reference sequence). The CDR3 consists of 15 residues. All patients were untreated before thyroid surgery. With MiXCR, TCRdb reprocessed the PCR reads. The table lists just under 20,000 clones, roughly 20% of them singletons. This receptor was obtained from a female donor with papillary thyroid cancer or a benign thyroid nodule (not recorded which). Some clones in this sample may be carry-over from other donors' samples. The V and J genes are TRBV5-5 and TRBJ1-6; the D gene is possibly TRBD1 (6 bases). The sample taken for sequencing was adjacent normal tissue. The CDR3 DNA reads TGTGCCAGCAGCTTGTTAGGGGGAAGTAGTTCACCCCTCCACTTC. Translation: CASSLLGGSSSPLHF.